A selection of T cell receptor beta chains follows, all from one sample in a study of control samples from healthy donors and cancer patients. Some clones are missing from TCRdb's copy, which holds only in-frame ones; the method was immunoSEQ multiplex PCR. The sample lists approximately 76,000 clones, 75% to 85% occurring once. Source material: PBMCs. Receptors were obtained from a man aged 55 to 70 with head and neck cancer. The CDR3 runs from the conserved cysteine through the conserved F or W. D genes are given only for firm matches. Some rows mark clone size as missing; the rest say once, few, many or name a class of expanded clone.

TRBV2,.,.,TRBJ2-3,TGTGCCAGCAGTCCCCCGGGGACAAGCACAGATACGCAGTATTTT,CASSPPGTSTDTQYF
TRBV14,.,.,TRBJ1-3,TGTGCCAGCAGCCAAGCGTTAAAGAACACCATATATTTT,CASSQALKNTIYF
TRBV5-8,.,.,TRBJ1-1,TGTGCCAGCAGCTTTCTTAGGCTAGGGGCTTTCTTT,CASSFLRLGAFF
TRBV2,.,.,TRBJ2-5,TGTGCCAGCAGTGCAAGCAGGCAAGAGACCCAGTACTTC,CASSASRQETQYF
TRBV7-2,.,.,TRBJ2-5,TGTGCCAGCAGCCCCGCCGGGACGGAAGAGACCCAGTACTTC,CASSPAGTEETQYF
TRBV24-1,.,.,TRBJ2-3,TGTGCCACCAGTGACCCAACGGGGGCCGATACGCAGTATTTT,CATSDPTGADTQYF
TRBV11-3,.,.,TRBJ2-3,TGTGCCAGCAGCTCCGTGGACGGTACGCAGTATTTT,CASSSVDGTQYF
TRBV9,.,.,TRBJ2-2,TGTGCCAGCAGCGTAGAAACCAGGGCGGGCGGGGAGCTGTTTTTT,CASSVETRAGGELFF
TRBV7-9,TRBD1,.,TRBJ2-1,TGTGCCAGCAGCACGACAGGGAATAATGAGCAGTTCTTC,CASSTTGNNEQFF
TRBV6-1,TRBD2,.,TRBJ2-5,TGTGCCAGCAGATATACTAGCGATGGATCGGAGACCCAGTACTTC,CASRYTSDGSETQYF
TRBV21-1,.,.,TRBJ2-7,TGTGCCCCTCCCGGCACAGGGCTGGGGGAGCAGTACTTC,CAPPGTGLGEQYF
TRBV12-3/TRBV12-4,.,.,TRBJ2-5,TGTGCCAGCAGGGGCGAAGAGACCCAGTACTTC,CASRGEETQYF
TRBV7-9,.,.,TRBJ2-4,TGTGCCAGCAGCTTAGTGGGGGAACTCCTAGCCAAAAACATTCAGTACTTC,CASSLVGELLAKNIQYF
TRBV28,.,.,TRBJ2-3,TGTGCCAGCAGTTTACCGGGTTTGATGTCAGATACGCAGTATTTT,CASSLPGLMSDTQYF
TRBV19,TRBD1,.,TRBJ2-7,TGTGCCAGTAGTACGACCGGGACAGGGTCATACGAGCAGTACTTC,CASSTTGTGSYEQYF
TRBV23-1,.,.,TRBJ1-5,TGCGCCAGCAGTCATTCCCCCGGATGGAATCAGCCCCAGCATTTT,CASSHSPGWNQPQHF
TRBV5-8,.,.,TRBJ1-5,TGTGCCAGCAGTCGGACCAGTCAGGGCTGGGGTCAGCCCCAGCATTTT,CASSRTSQGWGQPQHF
TRBV1,.,.,TRBJ1-1,TGCACCAGCAGCCAAGTGTGGTCGCCGGGACAGGGAGCGAAGGACACTGAAGCTTTCTTT,CTSSQVWSPGQGAKDTEAFF
TRBV19,TRBD1,.,TRBJ1-5,TGTGCCACCCGGGAGGGGGCGGGACAGCCCCAGCATTTT,CATREGAGQPQHF
TRBV19,.,.,TRBJ1-4,TGTGCCAGTAGTGGGATCACAACTAATGAAAAACTGTTTTTT,CASSGITTNEKLFF
TRBV28,TRBD2,.,TRBJ2-1,TGTGCCAGCAGTCCCCCCAGCGGGAGGGACAATGAGCAGTTCTTC,CASSPPSGRDNEQFF
TRBV4-1,.,.,TRBJ1-5,TGCGCCAGCAGCCAGATGAATAGCAATCAGCCCCAGCATTTT,CASSQMNSNQPQHF
TRBV6-4,.,.,TRBJ1-1,TGTGCCAGCAGTGTATCCTACCACACTGAAGCTTTCTTT,CASSVSYHTEAFF
TRBV7-8,.,.,TRBJ2-5,TGTGCCAGCAGCTCCGGACCGATCCAAGAGACCCAGTACTTC,CASSSGPIQETQYF
TRBV2,.,.,TRBJ1-4,TGTGCCAGCAGTGCTCCGACAGGCTTCAATGAAAAACTGTTTTTT,CASSAPTGFNEKLFF
TRBV14,.,few,TRBJ2-7,TGTGCCAGCAGCCACGTCTATTACGAGCAGTACTTC,CASSHVYYEQYF
TRBV11-1,.,.,TRBJ2-3,TGTGCCAGCAGCTTTCGTGTGTCAGATACGCAGTATTTT,CASSFRVSDTQYF
TRBV27,.,once,TRBJ1-5,TGTGCCAGCGGGCGGAATCAGCCCCAGCATTTT,CASGRNQPQHF